This T cell receptor (beta chain) was sequenced for a study of cytomegalovirus exposure and HLA in healthy donors. Whole-study findings and limits: Differences between HLA loci emerged in a later analysis of TCR association rates, with DRB1 most and HLA-C fewest. More clonal expansion characterized HLA-associated TCR beta chains than equally common others in a later analysis.

Notes on this clone: Antigen unknown.

From germline, CDR1 is KGHSH and CDR2 LQKENI. After removal of 5 bases from V and 7 bases from J, the junction contained 7 bases not matched to a gene. The CDR3 runs 15 residues. Both 60 Vbeta primers and 13 Jbeta primers went into the PCR. This table comes from immunoSEQ multiplex PCR, and its TCRdb copy is limited to in-frame clones, with some not included. The sample holds 75,000 to 85,000 clones, around 80% seen once. Sequencing was done on a sample of PBMCs. The rearrangement uses TRBV18 and TRBJ1-4, with 10 bases lining up with TRBD1. This sequence was found in a male donor in good health and CMV-seronegative. CDR3 nucleotide sequence: TGTGCCAGCTCAAGGGCTGGGACAGGGGCTGAAAAACTGTTTTTT. It yields the protein CASSRAGTGAEKLFF.